The following is a T cell receptor (beta chain) sequence with its context. This clone was seen only once. The clone's antigen remains unknown. Base qualities were left out, and no much larger clone turns up one base away. The sample belongs to a study of neoadjuvant nivolumab and ipilimumab in lung cancer (dated by TCRdb to about 2020). Study-level background: In the NEOSTAR trial, nivolumab was administered intravenously at 3 mg/kg on days 1, 15 and 29, and the combination arm also received ipilimumab 1 mg/kg on day 1 only. The major pathologic response (MPR) rate in the intention-to-treat population in each study arm was designated as the primary trial endpoint. A total of roughly 45 patients with operable NSCLC were treated in the trial, with some 23 randomized to nivolumab monotherapy and about 21 randomized to nivolumab plus ipilimumab. TCR repertoires were compared between pretherapy (baseline) peripheral blood and tumors resected at surgery after neoadjuvant immune checkpoint blockade. Seven patients had matched pretherapy and resected tumor pairs analyzed, with four treated with nivolumab and three with nivolumab plus ipilimumab.

The library relied on the immunoSEQ multiplex PCR assay. Per the authors' processing: Repertoires were summarized by richness and clonality, and significantly expanded and contracted clones were identified between pre- and post-therapy samples. TCRdb holds this immuneACCESS table with in-frame rearrangements only. Some clones are missing; in checked studies, unresolved V genes explain under half, and the rest has no known cause. The D gene and trimming were derived from the DNA, and the V and J assignments and clone size from that table. The sample profile shows more than 20,000 clones; 82% of them were found once. The ten top clones hold 7.5% to 9% of the sample. The meaning of the sample's time point label: at surgical resection after neoadjuvant nivolumab +/- ipilimumab. Samples were obtained from the phase 2 randomized NEOSTAR trial, in which neoadjuvant nivolumab or nivolumab plus ipilimumab followed by surgery was tested in operable NSCLC.

At the junction V is shortened by 1 base and J by 10 bases; bases outside the gene matches: 7. Looking up the germline V gene yields CDR1 SQVTM and CDR2 ANQGSEA. Reading from cysteine to phenylalanine, the CDR3 counts 13 amino acids. Only the CDR3 region is kept as DNA, spanning 39 bases read in frame from base 1. Beyond this particular receptor, the publication reports: TCR sequencing was performed in a small number of samples. No significant correlation was found between TCR clonality and pathologic tumor regression, and only a single major-pathologic-response sample was available for the analysis of TCR clonality versus pathologic tumor regression. TCR richness in pretherapy blood showed a positive correlation with richness in tumors resected after neoadjuvant therapy (Spearman R of about 0.84). TCR richness and clonality were greater in resected tumors than in tumor-adjacent uninvolved lung, and increases were seen in more dual-therapy-treated tumors. From pretherapy to surgery, increases in tumor T-cell richness and clonality were observed in three of three dual-therapy tumors but in only two of four nivolumab-treated tumors.

This chain is built from TRBV29-1 and TRBJ2-1, with TRBD1 matching 7 junction bases. The sequence derives from an adult with non-small cell lung cancer. The source material was tumor tissue, sampled after neoadjuvant nivolumab, alone or with ipilimumab, at or shortly before surgery. The CDR3 region: CSVEGRQGLEQFF. The base sequence is TGCAGCGTTGAAGGTCGACAGGGCTTAGAGCAGTTCTTC.